The rows below give T cell receptor beta chains drawn from one sample of a study of T-cell memory formation after mild COVID-19. MiXCR, run by TCRdb on the 5' RACE reads, gives a single entry per CDR3 protein. The repertoire has about 430,000 distinct CDR3 sequences, 20% to 30% of them found once; the top ten carry 8.8%. Specimen: PBMCs or a T cell subset sorted from them (not recorded which). Receptor source: an adult woman who had mild COVID-19 (a few samples of this study predate the infection). Cell type and time point are not known. The CDR3 runs from the conserved cysteine through the conserved F or W. The D gene is left open where the match is weak. Clone size is given for some rows only: seen once, a few or many times, or a class if the clone is expanded.

clone size: few; D gene: .; V gene: TRBV7-9; J gene: TRBJ1-1; CDR3 protein: CASSIRGGSGTIAFF; CDR3 DNA: TGTGCCAGCAGTATACGGGGCGGCTCCGGCACAATAGCTTTCTTT
clone size: few; D gene: .; V gene: TRBV3-1; J gene: TRBJ2-3; CDR3 protein: CASSQDHGRTDTQYF; CDR3 DNA: TGTGCCAGCAGCCAAGATCACGGAAGGACAGATACGCAGTATTTT
clone size: .; D gene: .; V gene: TRBV3-1; J gene: TRBJ1-1; CDR3 protein: CASSRVWGVEAFF; CDR3 DNA: TGTGCCAGCAGCCGCGTCTGGGGGGTGGAAGCTTTCTTT
clone size: .; D gene: TRBD2; V gene: TRBV29-1; J gene: TRBJ2-3; CDR3 protein: CSATRGGLAGGRVADTQYF; CDR3 DNA: TGCAGCGCCACGCGAGGGGGACTAGCGGGGGGAAGAGTCGCAGATACGCAGTATTTT
clone size: .; D gene: .; V gene: TRBV4-2; J gene: TRBJ2-5; CDR3 protein: CASSPSAGETQYF; CDR3 DNA: TGTGCCAGCAGCCCCTCTGCAGGGGAGACCCAGTACTTC
clone size: .; D gene: .; V gene: TRBV6-4; J gene: TRBJ2-7; CDR3 protein: CATLPYEQYF; CDR3 DNA: TGTGCCACCCTACCCTACGAGCAGTACTTC
clone size: few; D gene: TRBD2; V gene: TRBV10-3; J gene: TRBJ2-1; CDR3 protein: CAISVAGSYNEQFF; CDR3 DNA: TGTGCCATCAGTGTAGCGGGTTCTTACAATGAGCAGTTCTTC
clone size: .; D gene: .; V gene: TRBV7-2; J gene: TRBJ2-5; CDR3 protein: CASSPAHTETQYF; CDR3 DNA: TGTGCCAGCAGCCCAGCGCACACCGAGACCCAGTACTTC
clone size: few; D gene: .; V gene: TRBV7-8; J gene: TRBJ2-3; CDR3 protein: CASSLLGLADTQYF; CDR3 DNA: TGTGCCAGCAGCTTATTGGGTTTGGCAGATACGCAGTATTTT
clone size: .; D gene: .; V gene: TRBV10-3; J gene: TRBJ1-5; CDR3 protein: CAISGRSGGNQPQHF; CDR3 DNA: TGTGCCATCAGTGGGAGATCCGGGGGCAATCAGCCCCAGCATTTT
clone size: .; D gene: .; V gene: TRBV27; J gene: TRBJ1-6; CDR3 protein: CASSLGLNYNSPLHF; CDR3 DNA: TGTGCCAGCAGTTTGGGACTGAACTATAATTCACCCCTCCACTTT
clone size: many; D gene: .; V gene: TRBV18; J gene: TRBJ2-1; CDR3 protein: CASSPRQENEQFF; CDR3 DNA: TGTGCCAGCTCACCGCGACAGGAAAATGAGCAGTTCTTC
clone size: few; D gene: .; V gene: TRBV5-6; J gene: TRBJ1-2; CDR3 protein: CASSLRGTRDYGYTF; CDR3 DNA: TGTGCCAGCAGCTTGCGAGGGACAAGAGACTATGGCTACACCTTC